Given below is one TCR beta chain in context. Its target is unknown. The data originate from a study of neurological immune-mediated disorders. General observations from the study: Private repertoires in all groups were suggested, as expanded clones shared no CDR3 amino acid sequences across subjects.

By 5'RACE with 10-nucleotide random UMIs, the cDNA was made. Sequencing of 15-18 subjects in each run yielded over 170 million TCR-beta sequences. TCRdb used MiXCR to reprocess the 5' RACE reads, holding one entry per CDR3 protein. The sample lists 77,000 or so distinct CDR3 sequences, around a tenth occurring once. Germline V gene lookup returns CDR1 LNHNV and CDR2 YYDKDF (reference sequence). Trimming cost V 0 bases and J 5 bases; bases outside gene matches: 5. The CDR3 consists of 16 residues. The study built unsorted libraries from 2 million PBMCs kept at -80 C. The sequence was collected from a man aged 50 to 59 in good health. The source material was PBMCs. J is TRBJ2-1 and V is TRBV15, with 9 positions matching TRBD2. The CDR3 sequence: CATSRDLAGSNNEQFF. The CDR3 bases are TGTGCCACCAGCAGAGATCTAGCGGGATCGAACAATGAGCAGTTCTTC.